The 7 T cell receptor beta chains presented below share a single source sample, sequenced in a study of patients and donors after allogeneic stem cell transplantation. MiXCR, run by TCRdb on the RT-PCR reads, gives a single entry per CDR3 protein. The sample records 30,000 or so distinct CDR3 sequences, approximately 6.3% being singletons. The material sequenced was blood, either unsorted or a sorted T cell fraction (not recorded which). The receptors here all came from a human donor who was either an allogeneic HSCT recipient or a stem cell or donor lymphocyte infusion donor (not recorded which). It is not recorded whose cells these are; they may come from a transplant donor.

This clonotype was seen ten or more times. The rearrangement uses TRBV29-1 and TRBJ2-5; D not resolved. The CDR3 extends over 10 amino acids. Trimming pared 4 bases from V and 4 bases from J, leaving 4 bases between. The germline CDR1 and CDR2 sequences are SQVTM and ANQGSEA. CDR3 nucleotide sequence: TGCAGCGTTGGGTTAGAGACCCAGTACTTC. It specifies CSVGLETQYF.

This clonotype showed up just a few times. V is TRBV11-3 and J is TRBJ2-6, with D unresolved. Trimming left V 3 bases short and J 0 bases short, with 12 bases between. This CDR3 contains 17 residues. CDR1 is SGHNT, CDR2 YENEEA, per germline. The CDR3 DNA reads TGTGCCAGCAGCTTGACAATTATCCGCTCTGGGGCCAACGTCCTGACTTTC. Its protein is CASSLTIIRSGANVLTF.

This clonotype was counted ten times or more. V usage is TRBV6-2 or TRBV6-3 and J usage is TRBJ2-2; unclear D gene. This CDR3 has 16 amino acids. The V gene's germline CDR1 is MNHEY and CDR2 SVGEGT. Deletions cut 2 bases from V and 6 bases from J, with 16 bases between. CDR3 DNA: TGTGCCAGCAGTTACCTCCTCGGTGGTACGTCCGGGGAGCTGTTTTTT. This translates into CASSYLLGGTSGELFF.

This clonotype occurred many times. The V and J genes are TRBV12-3 or TRBV12-4 and TRBJ1-1, with D uncertain. Trimming removed 2 bases at V and 1 base at J, with 8 bases between. This CDR3 contains 14 residues. As DNA, the CDR3 is TGTGCCAGCAGTTTATCCGGCAAGAACACTGAAGCTTTCTTT. This translates into CASSLSGKNTEAFF.

This clonotype was seen more than once but under ten times. J is TRBJ2-7 and V is TRBV5-4; D is uncertain. Germline CDR1 and CDR2: SGHNT and YYREEE (reference sequence). V was cut by 0 bases and J by 7 bases, with 14 bases left in between. The CDR3 is made up of 14 amino acids. CDR3 DNA: TGTGCCAGCAGCTTGGGGATCCTTGATAGGGAGCAGTACTTC. Residues: CASSLGILDREQYF.

This clonotype was picked up a small number of times. The chain uses TRBV20-1 and TRBJ2-2; D is possibly TRBD1 (6 bases). Per germline, CDR1 DFQATT and CDR2 SNEGSKA (reference sequence). V gave up 0 bases and J gave up 2 bases, with 10 bases separating them. This CDR3 is built from 15 residues. The CDR3 nucleotides read TGCAGTGCTAGAGATATGGACAGAAACACCGGGGAGCTGTTTTTT. Amino acid sequence: CSARDMDRNTGELFF.

This clonotype occurred many times. The chain uses TRBV28 and TRBJ1-1; 7 bases line up with TRBD1. After removal of 3 bases from V and 2 bases from J, the junction contained 9 bases not matched to a gene. In germline, CDR1 is MDHEN, CDR2 SYDVKM. The CDR3 totals 16 residues. Here the CDR3 reads CASSFYPTGPNTEAFF. The CDR3 coding sequence is TGTGCCAGCAGTTTTTATCCGACAGGGCCCAACACTGAAGCTTTCTTT.